The 17 T cell receptor beta chains given below trace back to one sample, sequenced in a study of graft-versus-host responses after intestinal transplantation. The antigens for these receptors are not known. The assay was immunoSEQ multiplex PCR, and TCRdb's table has in-frame clones only and misses some. The data contain about 110,000 clones, roughly 87% of them seen just once; the ten biggest clones take up roughly 0.71%. This specimen consisted of unstimulated CD4+ T cells sorted from spleen or lymph node cells, obtained before transplant. The receptors derive from a human donor who was the organ donor for an intestinal transplant.

This clone was recorded a few times. The chain combines TRBV5-4 with TRBJ2-5, with 9 bases matching TRBD2. CDR3 length equals 13 residues. Germline CDR1 SGHNT, CDR2 YYREEE (reference sequence). The V segment lost 1 base and the J segment 5 bases; nucleotides outside the gene matches: 0. In DNA, the CDR3 is TGTGCCAGCAGCTTGACTAGCGGGGAGACCCAGTACTTC. It translates to CASSLTSGETQYF.

The genes are TRBV30 and TRBJ1-5; D uncertain. Trimming removed 2 bases from V and 0 bases from J, with 8 bases in between. This CDR3 has 14 residues. From germline, CDR1 is GTSNPN and CDR2 SVGIG (reference sequence). The CDR3 DNA reads TGTGCCTGGAGTAGGAGCAATAGCAATCAGCCCCAGCATTTT. Its protein product is CAWSRSNSNQPQHF.

J is TRBJ1-2 and V is TRBV18, with D possibly TRBD1 on 6 matching bases. The CDR3 consists of 15 residues. The V gene's germline CDR1 is KGHSH and CDR2 LQKENI. V dropped 0 bases and J dropped 4 bases, with 12 bases sitting between them. CDR3 in DNA: TGTGCCAGCTCACCACCAAGACAGGCCTCCTATGGCTACACCTTC. Translating it yields CASSPPRQASYGYTF.

The V call is TRBV15, the J call TRBJ2-1, with 8 bases identical to TRBD2. The CDR3 runs 16 residues. From germline, CDR1 is LNHNV and CDR2 YYDKDF (reference sequence). Unmatched junction bases numbered 13, after V lost 5 bases and J lost 7 bases. The CDR3 bases are TGTGCCACCAGCCCCCGACGAGCGGGAGTTGGGAATGAGCAGTTCTTC. It specifies CATSPRRAGVGNEQFF.

The table lists this clone with a few counts. The CDR3 sequence: CASSEGFTTVHEQYF. In nucleotides, the CDR3 is TGTGCCAGCAGTGAAGGATTTACGACAGTGCACGAGCAGTACTTC. The chain couples TRBV6-1 to TRBJ2-7, with a tentative D call TRBD1 (5 bases). The CDR3 is 15 residues long. V lost 1 base to trimming and J lost 5 bases, with 15 bases between them. Germline CDR1 is MNHNS and CDR2 is SASEGT.

The chain joins TRBV2 to TRBJ2-3; D ambiguous. The V gene lost 5 bases and the J gene lost 6 bases, with 6 bases spanning the gap. CDR3 length: 11 residues. Per germline, CDR1 SNHLY and CDR2 FYNNEI. The CDR3 coding sequence is TGTGCCAGCAGTTTTAGGGATACGCAGTATTTT. Amino acid sequence: CASSFRDTQYF.

The gene calls are TRBV5-1 and TRBJ2-3; 8 bases line up with TRBD2. Unmatched junction bases numbered 6, after V lost 4 bases and J lost 2 bases. CDR3 length: 15 amino acids. Germline assignment: CDR1 SGHRS and CDR2 YFSETQ. The CDR3 reads CASSPGLGTTDTQYF. The CDR3 coding sequence is TGCGCCAGCAGCCCGGGACTAGGGACCACAGATACGCAGTATTTT.

V and J are TRBV11-3 and TRBJ2-7, with D uncertain. The germline V gene encodes CDR1 SGHNT and CDR2 YENEEA. The CDR3 has 12 residues. Trimming removed 4 bases from V and 3 bases from J, with 7 bases in between. In nucleotides, the CDR3 is TGTGCCAGCAGCTCGAACAGCTACGAGCAGTACTTC. Protein product: CASSSNSYEQYF.

This chain links TRBV6-1 with TRBJ2-4; either TRBD1 or TRBD2 may fit D (5 bases each). The CDR3 totals 14 residues. Deletions cut 5 bases from V and 1 base from J, with 9 bases between. CDR1 is MNHNS and CDR2 is SASEGT in the germline V gene. In nucleotides, the CDR3 is TGTGCCAGCAGTTCGGGACGCGCCAAAAACATTCAGTACTTC. Translating gives CASSSGRAKNIQYF.

This chain uses TRBV5-1 with TRBJ2-1; 13 bases line up with TRBD2. CDR1 SGHRS and CDR2 YFSETQ come from the germline V gene. This CDR3 has 16 amino acids. With 4 bases clipped from V and 8 bases from J, the junction kept 9 bases outside the gene matches. The DNA for the CDR3 is TGCGCCAGCAGCCCATTGAAAGGACTAGCGGGAGATGAGCAGTTCTTC. It yields the protein CASSPLKGLAGDEQFF.

CDR3 DNA sequence: TGTGCCAGCAGCCCCGAAAGCGGGGCGTCAGGGGCCGGCACTGAAGCTTTCTTT. The encoded protein is CASSPESGASGAGTEAFF. The chain uses TRBV7-6 and TRBJ1-1; weak D call: TRBD1 (6 bases). Germline assignment: CDR1 SGHVS and CDR2 FNYEAQ. There are 18 residues in the CDR3. Trimming took 5 bases from V and 4 from J, leaving 26 bases between them.

This chain uses TRBV7-2 with TRBJ2-5, with TRBD2 matching 13 bases. The trim removed 5 bases at V and 5 bases at J, leaving 11 bases unmatched. The CDR3 runs to 17 residues. From germline, CDR1 is SGHTA and CDR2 FQGNSA. The CDR3 DNA sequence: TGTGCCAGCAGCGTCCAGTGGACTAGCGGGGGTCGCGAGACCCAGTACTTC. It is translated as CASSVQWTSGGRETQYF.

The J gene is TRBJ1-3, the V gene TRBV11-3, with D unclear. The V gene lost 11 bases and the J gene lost 2 bases, with 13 bases spanning the gap. CDR3 length equals 13 residues. CDR1 SGHNT and CDR2 YENEEA come from the germline V gene. CDR3 coding DNA: TGTGCCGGCGGCCGCCTAACTGGAAACACCATATATTTT. Translated: CAGGRLTGNTIYF.

The chain carries TRBV30 and TRBJ2-1; TRBD2 agrees at 7 bases. Germline V CDR1 and CDR2: GTSNPN, SVGIG (reference sequence). With 1 base clipped from V and 0 bases from J, the junction kept 3 bases outside the gene matches. The CDR3 runs 15 residues. CDR3 in amino acids: CAWSAGLSSYNEQFF. CDR3 nucleotides: TGTGCCTGGAGTGCGGGACTAAGCTCCTACAATGAGCAGTTCTTC. Full variable domain (outside the CDR3, taken from reference TRBV30 and TRBJ2-1): SQTIHQWPATLVQPVGSPLSLECTVEGTSNPNLYWYRQAAGRGLQLLFYSVGIGQISSEVPQNLSASRPQDRQFILSSKKLLLSDSGFYLCAWSAGLSSYNEQFFGPGTRLTVL.

The J gene is TRBJ2-2, the V gene TRBV27, with D perhaps matching TRBD1 (6 bases). Germline CDR1 is MNHEY and CDR2 is SMNVEV (reference sequence). The CDR3 sequence is 16 residues long. Trimming shortened V by 0 bases and J by 3 bases, and 11 bases separated the two germline ends. The CDR3 loop is CASSLSPGDYTGELFF. CDR3 nucleotide sequence: TGTGCCAGCAGTTTATCGCCAGGGGATTACACCGGGGAGCTGTTTTTT.

The chain couples TRBV7-2 to TRBJ2-3; 14 nucleotides align to TRBD2. The V gene end was trimmed by 7 bases and the J gene end by 7 bases; junction bases not matched to a gene: 7. Germline CDR1 reads SGHTA; CDR2 reads FQGNSA. The CDR3 is 15 residues long. The CDR3 here is CASTAGTSGSNTQYF. The CDR3 nucleotides read TGTGCCAGCACCGCAGGGACTAGCGGGAGCAATACGCAGTATTTT.

V gene TRBV9 combines with J gene TRBJ1-1; no clear D. Trimming left V 3 bases short and J 0 bases short, with 9 bases between. The CDR3 sequence is 14 residues long. CDR1 is SGDLS and CDR2 is YYNGEE in the germline V gene. The CDR3 sequence is CASSATGLNTEAFF. The DNA for the CDR3 is TGTGCCAGCAGCGCCACCGGGCTGAACACTGAAGCTTTCTTT.